The TCR beta chain described here comes from a study of cytomegalovirus exposure and HLA in healthy donors (TCRdb year 2017). Regarding the research as a whole: An earlier analysis of around 600 of the donors reported more than 250 Gb of sequence data and 117 million unique TCR beta sequences from roughly 200 million T cells. About 280 gigabases of sequencing data and some 85 million unique TCR sequences were included in an early release covering over 600 HLA-typed donors. Among the 398 genotyped donors, 81% belonged to the genetic ancestry cluster associated with self-reported Caucasian donors. The study was designed to test whether signatures of past pathogen exposure could be identified by cataloging public T cell receptors. The study used immunosequencing to profile the T cell repertoires of 666 subjects and linked those repertoires to cytomegalovirus serostatus. In addition to the first cohort of 666 subjects, a separate validation cohort of some 120 different subjects was used. The study combined high-throughput TCR immunosequencing, statistical association of individual TCRs with disease status, and machine learning to predict cytomegalovirus infection status. To study patterns of TCR occurrence, a later analysis re-analyzed previously published TCR beta repertoires from around 700 donors and added high-resolution HLA genotyping. Rather than using new phenotypic data, the later analysis identified candidate immune exposures from TCR beta sequences and from how often those sequences occurred across donors. In an earlier analysis of 587 of the donors, high-throughput TCR beta sequencing was used to judge whether each TCR beta V gene segment behaved as functional or pseudogenic. Donor age, sex, ethnicity and CMV serostatus were compiled together with the repertoire data. A later genetic analysis used genome-wide SNP genotypes for about 60% of the 666 donors, treating that subset as a discovery cohort. All discovery cohort repertoires had been generated using a single sequencing platform. HLA typing covered class I and class II loci at four-digit resolution. Typing coverage varied by locus: about 620-640 donors for A, B, C, DRB1 and DQB1; approximately 500 for DQA1; about 570 for DPA1; roughly 450 for DPB1. Five DR-DQ haplotypes were treated as single units for association and clustering because of strong linkage in the cohort. Across 398 genotyped donors of the cohort, an average of approximately 240,000 unique TCR beta nucleotide sequences per donor were sequenced, and about a sixth of those sequences were non-productive. On the study overall, not on this receptor specifically: The study listed 150 to 200 TCR beta chains as associated with cytomegalovirus. Assigning TCR associations to individual alleles was difficult when HLA alleles, especially DR and DQ, strongly co-occurred. Linkage disequilibrium might explain the correlated functional status among segregating V segments, but an unknown experimental factor could not be excluded. Only TCR beta chains were sequenced in this cohort, and the absence of alpha or paired-chain data limited detectable features. A later analysis found that TCR association rates varied across HLA loci, with DRB1 alleles showing the most associated TCRs and HLA-C alleles the fewest. In a later genetic analysis, fewer N-insertions in productive TCRs were reported among donors in an Asian-associated ancestry cluster than the approximately 710-donor mean. In an earlier analysis of 587 of the donors, most TCR beta V segments appeared in productive rearrangements about 90% or about 30% of the time, broadly matching IMGT annotations. In a later analysis, most CMV-associated TCR beta chains were found to appear HLA-restricted, with HLA associations seemingly driven largely by CMV exposure. A further reported finding was that TCR beta sequences accurately predicted the HLA-A and HLA-B alleles for most subjects in the first cohort. Because some donors lacked HLA typing at each locus, the association tests relied only on the typed subset. Some IMGT-functional V segments, including TRBV6-2 and TRBV6-3, could not be distinguished by the 87-base-pair reads and were therefore excluded. A later analysis associated 16,951 TCR beta sequences with specific HLA alleles at a false discovery rate of 0.05. Around 16 rarely observed V segments, including chromosome 9 orphons, were excluded from the earlier analysis of about 600 of the donors because counts were too low. A few of the identified cytomegalovirus-associated TCR beta chains were confirmed in vitro to be specific for cytomegalovirus antigens. Sequencing depth was assumed to be roughly uniform across donors in the presence/absence analyses, though that assumption may not hold. A later analysis reported that several top co-occurrence clusters appeared linked to parvovirus B19, influenza, CMV and Epstein-Barr virus. Across donors, most TCR sequences were observed very rarely, whereas some public TCRs were present in many individuals. For the cohort, immune exposure information was limited to CMV serostatus. A later genetic analysis associated a missense DCLRE1C variant with V-gene and J-gene trimming of TCR beta chains, and an independent cohort replicated the association. Cytomegalovirus status was reported to be diagnosed by the classifier with high specificity and sensitivity in both the original and validation cohorts. According to the authors, the approach could potentially be generalized to other disease states and immunological phenotypes. In a later analysis, HLA-associated TCR beta chains were found to be more clonally expanded and to have lower generation probabilities than equally common non-associated chains. A cluster of highly shared sequence variants was judged likely to be a technical artifact of the sequencing pipeline.

For this clone: What this receptor recognizes is not known. Base qualities are not provided; no much larger clone lies one nucleotide away.

V drops 3 bases and J drops 5 bases, leaving 14 bases in between. Sequences SGDLS (CDR1) and YYNGEE (CDR2) are obtained from the germline V gene. Its CDR3 holds 14 amino acids, cysteine through phenylalanine. CDR3 DNA only is kept here, 42 bases in frame from base 1. The cohort comprised under 700 healthy bone marrow donors. At the time of sampling, every cohort member was nominally healthy, though immune exposures that went unrecorded were likely present. The donor was CMV seropositive and was included in the group of some 290 seropositive cohort members. Each donor provided a peripheral blood sample, and peripheral blood mononuclear cells were used for TCR beta sequencing. The Qiagen DNeasy Blood Extraction Kit was used to extract genomic DNA from the blood cell samples. Library prep was done by the immunoSEQ multiplex PCR assay. For the multiplex PCR, a mixture combining 60 forward primers for TCR Vbeta segments and 13 reverse primers for TCR Jbeta segments was used. The CDR3 region of rearranged TCR beta genes was amplified from genomic DNA with a multiplex PCR assay. On the Illumina HiSeq System, the amplified TCR beta libraries were sequenced as 87-base-pair reads. In the paper's pipeline: A later analysis tallied some 79 million unique TCR beta chains across the approximately 670 repertoires, and around 10 million of those chains were shared by two or more donors. To remove PCR and sequencing errors, raw reads were error-corrected and collapsed into unique sequences using a nearest-neighbor algorithm that merged closely related sequences. To assign V, D and J gene segments, CDR3 sequences were aligned to IMGT reference sequences. For a sequence to be retained, a match of at least six nucleotides was required to both a V gene segment and a J gene segment. Rearrangements were called productive when the CDR3 lacked stop codons and stayed in frame with V and J; all others were non-productive. Following IMGT convention, CDR3 was defined as the stretch from the second conserved V-encoded cysteine up to the conserved J-encoded phenylalanine. Sequences without an unambiguous match to a single V gene segment were excluded from the earlier analysis of over 500 of the donors. An earlier analysis of several hundred of the donors called V segments functional above 56.7% productive rearrangements and segregating when the between-donor standard deviation exceeded 5%. A statistical classification framework was developed to diagnose cytomegalovirus status using the catalog of TCR beta chain sequences. V and J gene assignment, in a later analysis, came from comparing TCR nucleotide sequences with IMGT/GENE-DB human TR gene sequences. Using the TCRdist pipeline, a later analysis assigned CDR3 sequences along with most-parsimonious VDJ recombination scenarios. A later analysis defined each TCR beta chain by its CDR3 amino acid sequence plus V-gene family, and excluded reads lacking a unique V-gene family. A later analysis removed 550 to 650 highly shared, low-generation-probability nucleotide sequences to deal with suspected cross-contamination and a sequencing artifact. In a later analysis, a clonal expansion index for each public chain was calculated from normalized within-repertoire ranks of inferred template counts. A later analysis computed generation probabilities with a VDJ recombination model fitted to out-of-frame rearrangements, and checked the results against IGoR. In a later analysis, hypergeometric tests were used to score TCR-TCR, TCR-HLA and TCR-CMV co-occurrence, with a repertoire-size bias correction applied to TCR pairs. False discovery rates were estimated in a later analysis by permuting HLA or CMV assignments 20 times. In a later analysis, co-occurring TCRs were grouped using DBSCAN, with TCRdist sequence similarity added in when clustering inside HLA-allele-positive subsets. Co-occurrence clustering excluded repertoires with fewer than 30,000 or more than 120,000 public chains, plus five with anomalous nucleotide sharing. TCRdb holds this immuneACCESS table with in-frame rearrangements only. Some clones are missing; in checked studies, unresolved V genes explain under half, and the rest has no known cause. That table supplies the V and J calls and clone size; D and trimming were determined from the DNA. The sample records 93,000 or so clones, more than 75% of which are singletons. About 9.4% of the sample comes from the top ten.

The sample consisted of PBMCs. Recombination linked TRBV9 to TRBJ2-5, with the D gene call left open. This TCR was sampled from a woman younger than 30 in good health and CMV-seropositive. Read as DNA, the sequence is TGTGCCAGCAGCGCCCATAGAGATTGGGAGACCCAGTACTTC. Translated, this gives CASSAHRDWETQYF.